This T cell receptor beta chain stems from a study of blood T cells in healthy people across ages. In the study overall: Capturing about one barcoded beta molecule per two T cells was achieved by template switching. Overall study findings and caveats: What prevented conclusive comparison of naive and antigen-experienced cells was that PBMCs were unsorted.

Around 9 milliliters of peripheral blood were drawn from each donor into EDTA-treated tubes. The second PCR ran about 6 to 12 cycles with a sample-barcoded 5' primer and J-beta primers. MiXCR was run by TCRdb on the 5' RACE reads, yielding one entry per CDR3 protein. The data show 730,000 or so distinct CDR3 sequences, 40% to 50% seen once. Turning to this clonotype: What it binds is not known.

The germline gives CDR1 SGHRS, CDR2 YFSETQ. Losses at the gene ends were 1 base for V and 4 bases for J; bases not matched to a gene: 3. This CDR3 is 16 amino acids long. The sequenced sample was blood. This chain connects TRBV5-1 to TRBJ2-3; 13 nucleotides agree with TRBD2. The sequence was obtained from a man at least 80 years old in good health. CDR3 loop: CASSLLTSGGSDTQYF. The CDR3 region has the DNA TGCGCCAGCAGCTTGTTGACTAGCGGGGGGTCAGATACGCAGTATTTT.